This is a list of T cell receptor beta chains from one sample in a study of radiation and T cells in renal cell carcinoma. The table came from immunoSEQ multiplex PCR; TCRdb's copy has only in-frame clones and leaves some out. Of roughly 120,000 clones in the sample, approximately 82% were seen once. The material was blood, obtained from a patient whose treatment included radiotherapy and nephrectomy. Receptors were obtained from a woman in her fifties or sixties with renal cell carcinoma. Each CDR3 is given with its conserved first and last residue. The order of the fields is CDR3 DNA, CDR3 protein, clone size, D gene, J gene, V gene. D genes are given only for firm matches. Clone size is stated in some rows and not others, as once, few, many or a class when expanded.

TGTGCCACCAGCAGATCTACCGGGACTAGGTCTGGCAATGAGCAGTTCTTC | CATSRSTGTRSGNEQFF | few | TRBD2 | TRBJ2-1 | TRBV15
TGTGCCAGCAGTGAGGCCGGGACTATCTATGGCTACACCTTC | CASSEAGTIYGYTF | NA | NA | TRBJ1-2 | TRBV6-1
TGTGCCAGCAGCTTCGGGGGGTATAATTCACCCCTCCACTTT | CASSFGGYNSPLHF | NA | NA | TRBJ1-6 | TRBV11-2
TGTGCCAGCAGTTTTGGCGGGGGGGGCAATCAGCCCCAGCATTTT | CASSFGGGGNQPQHF | NA | NA | TRBJ1-5 | TRBV28
TGTGCCAGCAGCTTAGATCCCCGGACTAACTATGGCTACACCTTC | CASSLDPRTNYGYTF | NA | NA | TRBJ1-2 | TRBV7-3
TGTGCCAGCATCTACTCCGGGACAGGGAACTATGGCTACACCTTC | CASIYSGTGNYGYTF | NA | TRBD1 | TRBJ1-2 | TRBV5-6
TGTGCCAGCAGCTTAGGCGGCCAGCCCCAGCATTTT | CASSLGGQPQHF | once | NA | TRBJ1-5 | TRBV7-2
TGCGCCAGCAGCTTGGCCTTGGACAGGGGCTCCTACAATGAGCAGTTCTTC | CASSLALDRGSYNEQFF | NA | TRBD1 | TRBJ2-1 | TRBV5-1
TGTGCCAGCAGCTTTCGACTTAGCCAGCGGGAGGCCTTCTACGAGCAGTACTTC | CASSFRLSQREAFYEQYF | NA | TRBD2 | TRBJ2-7 | TRBV7-8
TGTGCCAGCAGCTTAGATGGGGCCTACGAGCAGTACTTC | CASSLDGAYEQYF | NA | NA | TRBJ2-7 | TRBV11-3
TGCGCCAGCAGCTTACGAGGGGGCGGAGAGACCCAGTACTTC | CASSLRGGGETQYF | NA | TRBD1 | TRBJ2-5 | TRBV5-1
TGTGCCAGCAGTCCCTCGGGGGGGATAGACGGCTACACCTTC | CASSPSGGIDGYTF | NA | NA | TRBJ1-2 | TRBV6-6
TGTGCCAGCAGTTTATCTTTCCGCGGTGAAAAACTGTTTTTT | CASSLSFRGEKLFF | NA | NA | TRBJ1-4 | TRBV28
TGTGCCTGGTCTTCTAACTATGGCTACACCTTC | CAWSSNYGYTF | NA | NA | TRBJ1-2 | TRBV30
TGTGCCAGCAGTTACTCAAGGGTGAACACTGAAGCTTTCTTT | CASSYSRVNTEAFF | NA | NA | TRBJ1-1 | TRBV6-6
TGTGCCAGCAGTTACGACCAATCCTCCTACGAGCAGTACTTC | CASSYDQSSYEQYF | many | NA | TRBJ2-7 | TRBV6-5
TGCGCCAGCAGCTTGGAAGTCTACGACTATGGCTACACCTTC | CASSLEVYDYGYTF | NA | NA | TRBJ1-2 | TRBV5-1
TGTGCCAGTAGTTTTGGACCGGGACAGAGAACCTTC | CASSFGPGQRTF | NA | TRBD1 | TRBJ1-2 | TRBV19
TGTGCCAGCAGCTTAACTTTACCGGGGGGACCTTACAATGAGCAGTTCTTC | CASSLTLPGGPYNEQFF | few | TRBD2 | TRBJ2-1 | TRBV7-6
TGTGCCAGCTCACCGACAGGGAGTCAAGAGACCCAGTACTTC | CASSPTGSQETQYF | once | TRBD1 | TRBJ2-5 | TRBV18
TGTGCCAGCAGTTTCAATTACCGGGACAGGGAGCCAGATACGCAGTATTTT | CASSFNYRDREPDTQYF | NA | TRBD1 | TRBJ2-3 | TRBV28
TGCGCCAGCAGCTTGGAGGGCAGGAACACTGAAGCTTTCTTT | CASSLEGRNTEAFF | many | NA | TRBJ1-1 | TRBV5-1
TGTGCCAGCAGCTTAAAAGGCGGGGCCGCCTACATCCAGTACTTC | CASSLKGGAAYIQYF | NA | NA | TRBJ2-5 | TRBV11-2
TGTGCCAGCAGCTTAGTGGGGACTAGCGGGAGGGCCTACGAGCAGTACTTC | CASSLVGTSGRAYEQYF | NA | TRBD2 | TRBJ2-7 | TRBV7-9
TGTGCCAGCTCACTGGGACAGAATGAAGCTTTCTTT | CASSLGQNEAFF | NA | TRBD1 | TRBJ1-1 | TRBV18
TGTGCCAGCAGTCGGTGGACCTCGAACACCGGGGAGCTGTTTTTT | CASSRWTSNTGELFF | NA | NA | TRBJ2-2 | TRBV27
TGTGCCTGGAGTCGATCCGGCCAACAGGGTTATCAAAAACTGTTTTTT | CAWSRSGQQGYQKLFF | NA | NA | TRBJ1-4 | TRBV30
TGTGCCAGCAGCTTGGGACAGGGCAATGAGCAGTTCTTC | CASSLGQGNEQFF | once | TRBD1 | TRBJ2-1 | TRBV5-6
TGTGCCAGCACCATGGGGGGTAGCTCCTACAATGAGCAGTTCTTC | CASTMGGSSYNEQFF | NA | NA | TRBJ2-1 | TRBV28
TGCGCCAGCAGCCAAGATATCGCGGAAAGGCTTAATCAGCCCCAGCATTTT | CASSQDIAERLNQPQHF | NA | NA | TRBJ1-5 | TRBV4-1
TGTGCCAGTAGTAACAGGGGGAGTTCCCACGAGCAGTACTTC | CASSNRGSSHEQYF | NA | TRBD1 | TRBJ2-7 | TRBV19
TGTGCCAGTAGTACCGGACAGGGTAATCTCGAGTTCTTC | CASSTGQGNLEFF | NA | TRBD1 | TRBJ2-1 | TRBV19
TGTGCCAGTAGTGTCCAAGGACAGGGGGCTAGTGGCTACACCTTC | CASSVQGQGASGYTF | NA | TRBD1 | TRBJ1-2 | TRBV19